This TCR beta chain is from a study of T cell responses to AZD1222 COVID-19 vaccine. Study-wide context: Combined were second doses at about 4 or about 12 weeks.

Repertoires were generated with immunoSEQ multiplex PCR, while TCRdb's copy carries only in-frame clones and drops some. This repertoire shows some 150,000 clones, roughly 88% found once; its top ten account for around 7.8%. Study-wide findings and caveats: Elevations in Spike-specific TCR breadth and depth followed administration of two AZD1222 doses. Clonal diversity was possibly underestimated, and white British individuals and females predominated among donors. Of the AZD1222 recipients, only 5 or 6 were seropositive at baseline.

Germline CDR1 SGDLS, CDR2 YYNGEE. The CDR3 is 15 residues long. The V segment lost 3 bases and the J segment 2 bases; nucleotides outside the gene matches: 7. Turning to this clone: The antigen remains undetermined.

This specimen was peripheral blood, taken on day 0 of AZD1222 vaccination. The chain has TRBV9 and TRBJ2-5, with 7 bases fitting TRBD2. The sequence was collected from an adult in good health. The CDR3 spells CASSAPSGLQETQYF. The CDR3 coding sequence is TGTGCCAGCAGCGCTCCTAGCGGTTTACAAGAGACCCAGTACTTC.